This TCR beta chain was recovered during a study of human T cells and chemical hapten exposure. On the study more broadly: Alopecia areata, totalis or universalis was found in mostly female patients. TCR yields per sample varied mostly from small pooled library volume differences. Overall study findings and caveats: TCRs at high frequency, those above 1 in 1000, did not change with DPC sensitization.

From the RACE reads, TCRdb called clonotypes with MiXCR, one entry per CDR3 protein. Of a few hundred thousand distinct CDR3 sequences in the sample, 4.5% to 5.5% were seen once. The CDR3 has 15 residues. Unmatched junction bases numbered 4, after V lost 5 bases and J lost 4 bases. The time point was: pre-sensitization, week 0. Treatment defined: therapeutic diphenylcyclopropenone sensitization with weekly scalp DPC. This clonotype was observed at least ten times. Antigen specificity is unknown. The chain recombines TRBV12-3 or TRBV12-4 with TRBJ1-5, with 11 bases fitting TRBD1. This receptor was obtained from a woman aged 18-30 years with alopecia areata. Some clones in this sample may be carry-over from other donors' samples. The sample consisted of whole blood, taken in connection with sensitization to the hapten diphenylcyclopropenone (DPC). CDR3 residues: CASSTGTGGNQPQHF. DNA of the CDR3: TGTGCCAGCAGTACCGGGACAGGGGGAAATCAGCCCCAGCATTTT.